This TCR beta chain was found in a study of PD-L1 blockade in urothelial cancer. Across the whole study: The authors examined blood 3 weeks (second dose) and 6 weeks after treatment start. Among blood samples, the median T cell count was some 150,000.

Time point here: peripheral blood 6 weeks after treatment start. This clone was detected only once. The method was immunoSEQ multiplex PCR; TCRdb's version includes in-frame clones alone and lacks a portion of them. The data contain some 120,000 clones, around 89% of them seen just once; the ten biggest clones take up more than 1.5%. The CDR3 consists of 14 residues. CDR1 SGHRS and CDR2 YFSETQ come from the germline V gene. Trimming cost V 4 bases and J 3 bases, with 13 bases left between them. The clonotype comes from a man aged 55 to 69 with urothelial cancer. The sequenced sample was PBMCs, obtained around atezolizumab (anti-PD-L1) treatment. The genes are TRBV5-1 and TRBJ2-5, with TRBD2 as a possible D gene (6 bases). CDR3: CASSRGTGEETQYF. The CDR3 DNA is TGCGCCAGCAGCCGTGGGACGGGGGAAGAGACCCAGTACTTC.